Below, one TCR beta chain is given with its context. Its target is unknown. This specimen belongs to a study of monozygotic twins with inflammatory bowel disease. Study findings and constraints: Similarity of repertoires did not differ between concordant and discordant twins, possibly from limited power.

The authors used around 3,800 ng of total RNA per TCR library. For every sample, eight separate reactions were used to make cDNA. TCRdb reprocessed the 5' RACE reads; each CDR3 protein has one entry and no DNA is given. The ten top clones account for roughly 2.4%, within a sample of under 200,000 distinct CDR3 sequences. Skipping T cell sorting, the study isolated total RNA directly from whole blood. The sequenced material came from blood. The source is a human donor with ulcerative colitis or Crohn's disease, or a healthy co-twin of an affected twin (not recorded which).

This CDR3 reads CASSPFLGRGLSEQYF. The V call is TRBV19, the J call TRBJ2-7; TCRdb's assignment of TRBD1 cannot be checked, as there is no DNA. The CDR3 is 16 residues long. Germline lookup yields CDR1 LNHDA and CDR2 SQIVND (reference sequence).